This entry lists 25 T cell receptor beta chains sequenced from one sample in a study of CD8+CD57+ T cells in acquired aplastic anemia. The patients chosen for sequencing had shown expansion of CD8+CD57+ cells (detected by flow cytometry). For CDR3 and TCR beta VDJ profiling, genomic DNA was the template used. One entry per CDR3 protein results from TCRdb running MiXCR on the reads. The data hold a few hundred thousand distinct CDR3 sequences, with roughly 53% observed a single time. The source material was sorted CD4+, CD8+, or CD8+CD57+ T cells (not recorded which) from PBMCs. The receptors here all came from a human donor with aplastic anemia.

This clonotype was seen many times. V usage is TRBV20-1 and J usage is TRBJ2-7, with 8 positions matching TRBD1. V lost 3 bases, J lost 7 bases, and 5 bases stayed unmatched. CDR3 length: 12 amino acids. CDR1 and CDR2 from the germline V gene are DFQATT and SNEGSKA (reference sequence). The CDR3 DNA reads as TGCAGTGCTAGTCAGGGGGCGCAAGAGCAGTACTTC. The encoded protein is CSASQGAQEQYF.

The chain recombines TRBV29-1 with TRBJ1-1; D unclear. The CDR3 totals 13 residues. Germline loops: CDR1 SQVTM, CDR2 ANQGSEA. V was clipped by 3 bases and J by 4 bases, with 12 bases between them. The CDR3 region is CSVDIKAVTEAFF. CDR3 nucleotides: TGCAGCGTTGATATCAAGGCGGTCACTGAAGCTTTCTTT.

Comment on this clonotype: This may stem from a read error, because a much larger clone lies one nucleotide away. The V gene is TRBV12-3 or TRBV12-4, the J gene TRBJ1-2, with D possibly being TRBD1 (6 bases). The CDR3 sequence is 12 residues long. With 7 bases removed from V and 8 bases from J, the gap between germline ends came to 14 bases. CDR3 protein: CASTLRGGGYTF. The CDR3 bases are TGTGCCAGCACACTCAGGGGAGGAGGCTACACCTTC.

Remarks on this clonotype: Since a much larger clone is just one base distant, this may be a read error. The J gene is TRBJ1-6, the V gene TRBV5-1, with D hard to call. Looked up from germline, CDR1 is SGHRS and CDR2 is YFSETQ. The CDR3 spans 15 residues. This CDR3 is CASSLDSSYNSPPHF. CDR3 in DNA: TGCGCCAGCAGCTTGGATAGCTCCTATAATTCACCCCCCCACTTT.

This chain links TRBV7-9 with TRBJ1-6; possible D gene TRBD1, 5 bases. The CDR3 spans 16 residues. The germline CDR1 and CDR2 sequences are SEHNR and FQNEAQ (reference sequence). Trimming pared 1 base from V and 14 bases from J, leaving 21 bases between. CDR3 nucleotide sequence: TGTGCCAGCAGCTTAGATGGCAGGGCAGGGCAATCAGCCCTCCACTTT. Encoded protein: CASSLDGRAGQSALHF.

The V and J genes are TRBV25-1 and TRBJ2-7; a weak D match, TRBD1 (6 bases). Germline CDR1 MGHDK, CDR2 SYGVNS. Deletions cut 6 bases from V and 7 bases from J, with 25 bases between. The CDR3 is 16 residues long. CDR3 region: CASSLEPGHPGVEQYF. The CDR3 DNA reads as TGTGCCAGCAGCTTGGAGCCGGGACACCCCGGGGTGGAGCAGTACTTC.

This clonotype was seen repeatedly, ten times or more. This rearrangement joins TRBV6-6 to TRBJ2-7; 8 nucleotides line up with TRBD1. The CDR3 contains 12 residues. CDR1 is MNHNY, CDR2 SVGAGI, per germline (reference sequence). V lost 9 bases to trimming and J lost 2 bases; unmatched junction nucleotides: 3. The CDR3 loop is CASGQGPYEQYF. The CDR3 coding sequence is TGTGCCAGTGGACAGGGTCCCTACGAGCAGTACTTC.

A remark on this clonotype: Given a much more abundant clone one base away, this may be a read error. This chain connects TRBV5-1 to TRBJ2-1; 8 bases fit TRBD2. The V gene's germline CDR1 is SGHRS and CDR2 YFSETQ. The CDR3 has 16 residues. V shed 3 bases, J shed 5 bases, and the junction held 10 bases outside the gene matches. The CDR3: CASSSLDSGGDNEQFF. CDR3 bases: TGCGCCAGCAGCTCACTAGATTCGGGGGGGGACAATGAGCAGTTCTTC.

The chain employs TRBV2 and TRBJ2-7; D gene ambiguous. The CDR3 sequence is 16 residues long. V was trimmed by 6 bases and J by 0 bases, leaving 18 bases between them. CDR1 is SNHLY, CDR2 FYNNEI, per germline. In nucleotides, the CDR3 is TGTGCCAGCAGCCAAGGCGCGTGGGTCGACTCCTACGAGCAGTACTTC. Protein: CASSQGAWVDSYEQYF.

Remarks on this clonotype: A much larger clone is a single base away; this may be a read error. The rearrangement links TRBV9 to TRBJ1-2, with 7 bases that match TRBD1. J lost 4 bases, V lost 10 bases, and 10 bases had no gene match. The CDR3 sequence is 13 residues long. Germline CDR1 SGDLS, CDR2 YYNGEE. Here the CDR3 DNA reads TGTGCCGGCGATCGTAAGGGGGCCTATGGCTACACCTTC. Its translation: CAGDRKGAYGYTF.

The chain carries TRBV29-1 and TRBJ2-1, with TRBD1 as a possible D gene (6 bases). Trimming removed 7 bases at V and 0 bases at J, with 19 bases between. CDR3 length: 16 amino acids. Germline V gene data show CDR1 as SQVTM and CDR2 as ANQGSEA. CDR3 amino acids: CSAKAGTQSSYNEQFF. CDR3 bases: TGCAGCGCCAAAGCCGGGACACAAAGCTCCTACAATGAGCAGTTCTTC.

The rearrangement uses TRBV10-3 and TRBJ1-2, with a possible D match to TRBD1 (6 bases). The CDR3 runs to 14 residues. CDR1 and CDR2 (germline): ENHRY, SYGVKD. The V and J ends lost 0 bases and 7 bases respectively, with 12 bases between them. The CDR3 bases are TGTGCCATCAGTGAGTCCTCGGGGGGGCGTGGCTACACCTTC. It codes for CAISESSGGRGYTF.

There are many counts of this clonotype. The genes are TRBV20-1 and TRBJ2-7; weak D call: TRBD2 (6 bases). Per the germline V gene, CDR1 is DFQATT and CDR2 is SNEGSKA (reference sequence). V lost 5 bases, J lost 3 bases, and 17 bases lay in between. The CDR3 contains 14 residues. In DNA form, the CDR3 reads TGCAGTGCTCCCCTTTTCGGGGGAGACTACGAGCAGTACTTC. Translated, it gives CSAPLFGGDYEQYF.

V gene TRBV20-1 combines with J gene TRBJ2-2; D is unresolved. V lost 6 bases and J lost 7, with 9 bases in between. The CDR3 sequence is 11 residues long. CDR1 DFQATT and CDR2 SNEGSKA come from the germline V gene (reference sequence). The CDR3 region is CSAGPSGELFF. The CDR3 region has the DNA TGCAGTGCCGGACCTAGCGGGGAGCTGTTTTTT.

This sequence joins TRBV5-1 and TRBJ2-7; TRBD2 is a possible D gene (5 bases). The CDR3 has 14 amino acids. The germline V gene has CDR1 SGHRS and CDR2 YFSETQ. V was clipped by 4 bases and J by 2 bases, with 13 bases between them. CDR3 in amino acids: CASSNDYAPYEQYF. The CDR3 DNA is TGCGCCAGCAGCAACGACTATGCCCCCTACGAGCAGTACTTC.

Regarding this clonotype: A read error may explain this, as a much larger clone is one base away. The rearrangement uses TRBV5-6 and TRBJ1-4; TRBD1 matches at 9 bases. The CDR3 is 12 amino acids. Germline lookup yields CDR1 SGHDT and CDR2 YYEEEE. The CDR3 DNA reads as TGTGCCAGCAGCCGGGACAGGGAAAGACTGTTTTTT. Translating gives CASSRDRERLFF.

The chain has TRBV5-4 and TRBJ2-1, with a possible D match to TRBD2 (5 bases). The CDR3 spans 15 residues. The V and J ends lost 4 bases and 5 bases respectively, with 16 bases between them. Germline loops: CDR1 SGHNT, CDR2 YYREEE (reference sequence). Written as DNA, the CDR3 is TGTGCCAGCAGCCCACCCAAGGGAGCGAACAATGAGCAGTTCTTC. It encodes CASSPPKGANNEQFF. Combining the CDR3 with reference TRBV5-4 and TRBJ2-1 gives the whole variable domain ETGVTQSPTHLIKTRGQQVTLRCSSQSGHNTVSWYQQALGQGPQFIFQYYREEENGRGNFPPRFSGLQFPNYSSELNVNALELDDSALYLCASSPPKGANNEQFFGPGTRLTVL.

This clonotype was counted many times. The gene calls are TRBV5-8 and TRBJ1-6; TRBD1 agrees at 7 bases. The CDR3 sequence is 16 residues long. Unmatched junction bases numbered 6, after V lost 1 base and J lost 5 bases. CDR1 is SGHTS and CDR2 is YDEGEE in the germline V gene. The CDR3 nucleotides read TGTGCCAGCAGCTTGTACTCCGGGACAGATAATTCACCCCTCCACTTT. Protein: CASSLYSGTDNSPLHF.

CDR3 residues: CASSHSTFGNEQFF. DNA for the CDR3: TGTGCCAGCAGCCACTCCACGTTCGGGAATGAGCAGTTCTTC. This rearrangement joins TRBV7-3 to TRBJ2-1; no reliable D call. CDR1 and CDR2 from the germline V gene are SGHTA and FQGTGA. Trimming took off 5 bases at V and 7 bases at J, with 15 bases between the two ends. CDR3 length: 14 amino acids.

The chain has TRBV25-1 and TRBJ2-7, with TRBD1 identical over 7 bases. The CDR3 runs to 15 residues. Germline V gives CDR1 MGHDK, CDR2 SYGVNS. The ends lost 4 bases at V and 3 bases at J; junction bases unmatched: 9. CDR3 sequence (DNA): TGTGCCAGCAGTGCAACGGGACAGCCAGTCTACGAGCAGTACTTC. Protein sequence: CASSATGQPVYEQYF.

The CDR3 coding sequence is TGCGCCAGCAGCCTAACCCGGGACTTCCCCTACGAGCAGTACTTC. Protein: CASSLTRDFPYEQYF. J is TRBJ2-7 and V is TRBV4-1, with D maybe TRBD2 (6 bases). The germline gives CDR1 MGHRA, CDR2 YSYEKL. This CDR3 is built from 15 residues. Trimming pared 4 bases from V and 2 bases from J, leaving 15 bases between.

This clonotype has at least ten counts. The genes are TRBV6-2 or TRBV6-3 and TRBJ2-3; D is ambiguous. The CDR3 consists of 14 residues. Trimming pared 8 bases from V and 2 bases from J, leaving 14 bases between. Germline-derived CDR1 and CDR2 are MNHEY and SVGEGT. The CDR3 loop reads CASGRGGLTDTQYF. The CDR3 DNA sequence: TGTGCCAGCGGTCGTGGCGGTCTCACAGATACGCAGTATTTT.

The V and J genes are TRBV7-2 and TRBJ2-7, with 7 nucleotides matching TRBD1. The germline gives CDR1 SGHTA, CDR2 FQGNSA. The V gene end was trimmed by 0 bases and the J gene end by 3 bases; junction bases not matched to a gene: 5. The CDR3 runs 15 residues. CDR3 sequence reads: CASSLAGGRSYEQYF. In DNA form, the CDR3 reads TGTGCCAGCAGCTTAGCAGGGGGCCGAAGCTACGAGCAGTACTTC.

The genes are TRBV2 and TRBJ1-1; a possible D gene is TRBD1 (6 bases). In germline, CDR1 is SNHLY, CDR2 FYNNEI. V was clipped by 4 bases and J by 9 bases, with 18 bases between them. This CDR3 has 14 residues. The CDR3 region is CASSAIQGGGKAFF. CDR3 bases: TGTGCCAGCAGTGCCATACAGGGAGGAGGTAAAGCTTTCTTT.

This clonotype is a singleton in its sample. The CDR3 region has the DNA TGTGCCATCAGTGGGGAGGCGGCCAATCAGCCCCAGCATTTT. It translates to CAISGEAANQPQHF. The genes are TRBV10-3 and TRBJ1-5, with D unresolved. The germline V and J ends were trimmed by 4 bases and 3 bases, with 10 bases remaining between them. The CDR3 runs to 14 residues. Germline CDR1 ENHRY, CDR2 SYGVKD.